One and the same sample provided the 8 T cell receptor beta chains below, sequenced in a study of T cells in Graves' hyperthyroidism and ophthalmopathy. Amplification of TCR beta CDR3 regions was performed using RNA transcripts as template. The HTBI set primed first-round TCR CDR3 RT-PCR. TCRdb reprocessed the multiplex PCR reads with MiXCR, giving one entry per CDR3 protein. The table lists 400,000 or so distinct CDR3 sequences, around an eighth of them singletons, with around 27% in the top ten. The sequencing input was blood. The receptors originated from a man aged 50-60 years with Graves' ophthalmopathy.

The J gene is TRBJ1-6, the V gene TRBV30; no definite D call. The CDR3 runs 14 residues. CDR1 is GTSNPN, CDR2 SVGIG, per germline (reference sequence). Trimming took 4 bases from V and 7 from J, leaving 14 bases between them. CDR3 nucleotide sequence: TGTGCCTGGACTCTCCTACGTGGGAATTCACCCCTCCACTTT. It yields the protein CAWTLLRGNSPLHF.

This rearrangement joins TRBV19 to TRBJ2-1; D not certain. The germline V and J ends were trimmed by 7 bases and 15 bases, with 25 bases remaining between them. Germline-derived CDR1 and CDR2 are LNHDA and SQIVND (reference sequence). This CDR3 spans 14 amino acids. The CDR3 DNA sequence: TGTGCCAGTACCTTCGGGTCCACTGGCGCGGCGGCGTTCTTC. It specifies CASTFGSTGAAAFF.

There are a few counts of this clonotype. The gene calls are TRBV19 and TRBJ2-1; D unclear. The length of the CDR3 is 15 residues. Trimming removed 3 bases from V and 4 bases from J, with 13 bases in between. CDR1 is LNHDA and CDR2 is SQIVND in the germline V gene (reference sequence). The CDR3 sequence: CASSIHSLEYNEQFF. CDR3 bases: TGTGCCAGTAGTATCCACAGTTTAGAGTACAATGAGCAGTTCTTC. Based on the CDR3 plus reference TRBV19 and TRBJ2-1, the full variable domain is DGGITQSPKYLFRKEGQNVTLSCEQNLNHDAMYWYRQDPGQGLRLIYYSQIVNDFQKGDIAEGYSVSREKKESFPLTVTSAQKNPTAFYLCASSIHSLEYNEQFFGPGTRLTVL.

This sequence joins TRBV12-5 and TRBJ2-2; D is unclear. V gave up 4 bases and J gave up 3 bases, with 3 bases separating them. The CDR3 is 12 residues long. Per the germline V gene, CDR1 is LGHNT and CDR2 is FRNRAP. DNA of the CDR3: TGTGCTAGTGGTTCAGACACCGGGGAGCTGTTTTTT. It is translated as CASGSDTGELFF.

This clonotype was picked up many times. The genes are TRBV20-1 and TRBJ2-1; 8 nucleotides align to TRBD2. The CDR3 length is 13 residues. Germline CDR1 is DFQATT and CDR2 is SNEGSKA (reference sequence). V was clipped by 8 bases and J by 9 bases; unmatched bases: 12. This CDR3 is CSTSSGGRTEQFF. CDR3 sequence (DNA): TGCAGTACCTCAAGCGGGGGCAGGACTGAGCAGTTCTTC.

The CDR3 coding sequence is TGCAGTGCTATCTTGGCTAGCGGGATCACTAGCACAGATACGCAGTATTTT. Translating it yields CSAILASGITSTDTQYF. The chain combines TRBV20-1 with TRBJ2-3; 9 bases line up with TRBD2. With 4 bases clipped from V and 0 bases from J, the junction kept 11 bases outside the gene matches. The CDR3 extends over 17 amino acids. CDR1 and CDR2 (germline): DFQATT, SNEGSKA (reference sequence).

Written as DNA, the CDR3 is TGTGCCAGCAGTGATGGGACAGGGATACCCTTAGCCAAAAACATTCAGTACTTC. Translated, it gives CASSDGTGIPLAKNIQYF. The chain recombines TRBV6-1 with TRBJ2-4; 9 bases map to TRBD1. The CDR3 contains 18 residues. J gave up 0 bases and V 3 bases, and 9 bases lay outside the gene matches. CDR1 is MNHNS, CDR2 SASEGT, per germline.

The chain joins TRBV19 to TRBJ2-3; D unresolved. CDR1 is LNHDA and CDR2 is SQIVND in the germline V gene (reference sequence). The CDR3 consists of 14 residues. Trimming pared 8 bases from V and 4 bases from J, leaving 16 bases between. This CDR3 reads CASSPSMGADTQYF. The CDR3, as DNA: TGTGCCAGTTCCCCGTCCATGGGCGCAGATACGCAGTATTTT. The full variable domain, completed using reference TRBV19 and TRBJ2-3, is DGGITQSPKYLFRKEGQNVTLSCEQNLNHDAMYWYRQDPGQGLRLIYYSQIVNDFQKGDIAEGYSVSREKKESFPLTVTSAQKNPTAFYLCASSPSMGADTQYFGPGTRLTVL.